This record concerns one T cell receptor (beta chain) sequence. The antigen remains undetermined. This CDR3 is 17 amino acids long. J gave up 4 bases and V 0 bases, and 13 bases lay outside the gene matches. Germline CDR1 SGHRS, CDR2 YFSETQ. These data are taken from a study of OX40 agonist ivuxolimab in advanced cancers. On the study more broadly: Patients received the agonistic anti-OX40 (CD134) antibody ivuxolimab. Every 2 weeks, patients received ivuxolimab intravenously, dosed at 0.01 to 10 mg/kg.

Broader study findings: Relative to CD4+ cells, CD8+ T cells on average had more expanded clones.

Sequencing was performed with immunoSEQ multiplex PCR; in TCRdb, only in-frame clones are kept and a portion is missing. The sample lists 65,000 to 90,000 clones, more than 90% occurring once. This receptor was obtained from an adult with an advanced solid tumor such as melanoma, head and neck, liver or kidney cancer. The material sequenced was CD4+ or CD8+ T cells sorted from blood, taken in a trial of the OX40 agonist ivuxolimab. The rearrangement links TRBV5-1 to TRBJ2-7; 7 bases match TRBD1. CDR3 nucleotide sequence: TGCGCCAGCAGCTTGGTACCCAGGGACAGCGTGGCATACGAGCAGTACTTC. Protein sequence: CASSLVPRDSVAYEQYF.